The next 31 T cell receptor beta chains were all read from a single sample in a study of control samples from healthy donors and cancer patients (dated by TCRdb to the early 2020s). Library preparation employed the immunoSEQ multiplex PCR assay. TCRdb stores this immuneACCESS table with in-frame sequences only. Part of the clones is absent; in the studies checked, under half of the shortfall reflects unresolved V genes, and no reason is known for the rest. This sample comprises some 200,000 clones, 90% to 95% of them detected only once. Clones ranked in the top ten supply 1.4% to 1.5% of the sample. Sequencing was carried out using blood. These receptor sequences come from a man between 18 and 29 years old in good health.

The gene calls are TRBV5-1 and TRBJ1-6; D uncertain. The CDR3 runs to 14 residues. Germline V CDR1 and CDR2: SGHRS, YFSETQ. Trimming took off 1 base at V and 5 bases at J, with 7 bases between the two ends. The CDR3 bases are TGCGCCAGCAGCTTGCGACGGGATAATTCACCCCTCCACTTT. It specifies CASSLRRDNSPLHF. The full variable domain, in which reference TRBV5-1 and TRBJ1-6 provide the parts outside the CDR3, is KAGVTQTPRYLIKTRGQQVTLSCSPISGHRSVSWYQQTPGQGLQFLFEYFSETQRNKGNFPGRFSGRQFSNSRSEMNVSTLELGDSALYLCASSLRRDNSPLHFGNGTRLTVT.

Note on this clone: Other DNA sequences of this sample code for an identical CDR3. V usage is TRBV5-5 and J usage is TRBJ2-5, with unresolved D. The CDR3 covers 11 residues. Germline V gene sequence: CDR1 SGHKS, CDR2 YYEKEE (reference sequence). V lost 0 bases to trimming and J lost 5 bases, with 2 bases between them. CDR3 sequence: CASSLVETQYF. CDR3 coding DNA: TGTGCCAGCAGCTTGGTGGAGACCCAGTACTTC. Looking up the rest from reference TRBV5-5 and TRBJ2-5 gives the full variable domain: DAGVTQSPTHLIKTRGQQVTLRCSPISGHKSVSWYQQVLGQGPQFIFQYYEKEERGRGNFPDRFSARQFPNYSSELNVNALLLGDSALYLCASSLVETQYFGPGTRLLVL.

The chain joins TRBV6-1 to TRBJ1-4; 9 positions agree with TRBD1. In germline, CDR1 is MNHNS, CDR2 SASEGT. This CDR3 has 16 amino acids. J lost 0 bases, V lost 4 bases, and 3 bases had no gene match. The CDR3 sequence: CASSAGQGTTNEKLFF. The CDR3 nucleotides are TGTGCCAGCAGTGCGGGACAGGGCACAACTAATGAAAAACTGTTTTTT.

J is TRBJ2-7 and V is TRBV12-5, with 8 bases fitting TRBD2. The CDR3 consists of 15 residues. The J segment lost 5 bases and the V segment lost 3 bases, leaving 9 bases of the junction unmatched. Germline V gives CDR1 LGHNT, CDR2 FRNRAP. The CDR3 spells CASGFGGLVEDEQYF. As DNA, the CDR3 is TGTGCTAGTGGTTTTGGGGGACTAGTGGAGGACGAGCAGTACTTC.

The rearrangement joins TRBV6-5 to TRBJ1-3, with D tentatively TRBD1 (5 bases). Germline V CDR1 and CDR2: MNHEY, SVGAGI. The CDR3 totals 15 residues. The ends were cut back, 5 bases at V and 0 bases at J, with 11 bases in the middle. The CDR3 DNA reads TGTGCCAGCAGTCTGACAGCTAGCTCTGGAAACACCATATATTTT. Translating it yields CASSLTASSGNTIYF.

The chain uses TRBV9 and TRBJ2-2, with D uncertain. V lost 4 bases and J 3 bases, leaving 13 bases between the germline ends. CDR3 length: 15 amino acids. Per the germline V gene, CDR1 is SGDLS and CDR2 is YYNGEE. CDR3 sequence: CASSLYPTYTGELFF. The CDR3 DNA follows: TGTGCCAGCAGCCTCTATCCTACCTACACCGGGGAGCTGTTTTTT.

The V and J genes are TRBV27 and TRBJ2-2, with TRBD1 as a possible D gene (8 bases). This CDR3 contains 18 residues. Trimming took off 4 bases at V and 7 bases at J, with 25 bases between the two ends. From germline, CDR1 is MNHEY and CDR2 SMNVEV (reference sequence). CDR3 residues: CASSSVSRGRSSGGELFF. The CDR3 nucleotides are TGTGCCAGCAGTTCTGTCAGCAGGGGGCGCTCTAGCGGCGGGGAGCTGTTTTTT.

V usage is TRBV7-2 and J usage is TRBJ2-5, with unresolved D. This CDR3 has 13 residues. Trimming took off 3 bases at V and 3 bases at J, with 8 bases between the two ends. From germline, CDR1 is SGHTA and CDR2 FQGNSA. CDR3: CASSFGPKETQYF. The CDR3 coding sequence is TGTGCCAGCAGCTTCGGACCGAAAGAGACCCAGTACTTC.

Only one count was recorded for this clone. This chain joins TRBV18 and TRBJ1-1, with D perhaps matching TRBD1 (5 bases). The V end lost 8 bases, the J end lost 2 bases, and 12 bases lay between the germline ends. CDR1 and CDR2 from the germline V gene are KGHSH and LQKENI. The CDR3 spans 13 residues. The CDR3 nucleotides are TGTGCCAGCGGGGGAGCACACAACACTGAAGCTTTCTTT. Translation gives CASGGAHNTEAFF.

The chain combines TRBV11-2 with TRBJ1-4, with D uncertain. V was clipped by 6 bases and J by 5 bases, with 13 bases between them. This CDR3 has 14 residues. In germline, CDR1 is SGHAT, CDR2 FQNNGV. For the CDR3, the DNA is TGTGCCAGCAGTCCCGGACGGCGAAATGAAAAACTGTTTTTT. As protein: CASSPGRRNEKLFF.

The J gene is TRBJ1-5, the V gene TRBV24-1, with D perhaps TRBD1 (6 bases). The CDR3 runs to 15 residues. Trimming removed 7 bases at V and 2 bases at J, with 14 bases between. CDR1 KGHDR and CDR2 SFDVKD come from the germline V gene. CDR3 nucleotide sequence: TGTGCCACCAGCGCACGGGGGGCCGGCAATCAGCCCCAGCATTTT. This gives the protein CATSARGAGNQPQHF.

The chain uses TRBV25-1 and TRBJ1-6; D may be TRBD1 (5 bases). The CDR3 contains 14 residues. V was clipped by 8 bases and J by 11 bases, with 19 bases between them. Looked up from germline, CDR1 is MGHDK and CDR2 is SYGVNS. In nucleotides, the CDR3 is TGTGCCAGCGGGGGAGGGTGGGGAGCGGCACCCCTCCACTTT. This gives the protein CASGGGWGAAPLHF.

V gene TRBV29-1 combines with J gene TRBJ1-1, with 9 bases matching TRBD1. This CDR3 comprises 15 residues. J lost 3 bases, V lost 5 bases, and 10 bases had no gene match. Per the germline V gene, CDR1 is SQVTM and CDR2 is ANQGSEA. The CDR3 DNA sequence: TGCAGCGTTAACGTACGGACAGGGGTTGACACTGAAGCTTTCTTT. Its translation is CSVNVRTGVDTEAFF. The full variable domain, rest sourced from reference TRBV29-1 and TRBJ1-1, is SAVISQKPSRDICQRGTSLTIQCQVDSQVTMMFWYRQQPGQSLTLIATANQGSEATYESGFVIDKFPISRPNLTFSTLTVSNMSPEDSSIYLCSVNVRTGVDTEAFFGQGTRLTVV.

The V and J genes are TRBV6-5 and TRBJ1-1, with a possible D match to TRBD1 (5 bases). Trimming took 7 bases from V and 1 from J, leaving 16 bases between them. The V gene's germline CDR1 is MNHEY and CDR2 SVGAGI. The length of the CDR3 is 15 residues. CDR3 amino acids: CASTYLGGANTEAFF. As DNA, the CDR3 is TGTGCCAGCACCTACCTGGGGGGAGCGAACACTGAAGCTTTCTTT.

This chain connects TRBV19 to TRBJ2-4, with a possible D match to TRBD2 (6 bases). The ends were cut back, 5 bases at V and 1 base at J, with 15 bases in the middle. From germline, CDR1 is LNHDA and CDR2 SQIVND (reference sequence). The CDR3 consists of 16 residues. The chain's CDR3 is CASSGRGGIAKNIQYF. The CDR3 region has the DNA TGTGCCAGTAGTGGGCGTGGGGGGATCGCCAAAAACATTCAGTACTTC. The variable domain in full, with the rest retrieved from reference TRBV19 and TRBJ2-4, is DGGITQSPKYLFRKEGQNVTLSCEQNLNHDAMYWYRQDPGQGLRLIYYSQIVNDFQKGDIAEGYSVSREKKESFPLTVTSAQKNPTAFYLCASSGRGGIAKNIQYFGAGTRLSVL.

CDR3 DNA: TGTGCCAGCAGCGCCGGCGGGGGACAGGTCGCGTTTGAGCAGTACTTC. Translated, it gives CASSAGGGQVAFEQYF. The chain links TRBV9 to TRBJ2-7; perhaps TRBD1 as D (8 bases). The germline gives CDR1 SGDLS, CDR2 YYNGEE. The CDR3 spans 16 residues. Trimming took 3 bases from V and 7 from J, leaving 23 bases between them.

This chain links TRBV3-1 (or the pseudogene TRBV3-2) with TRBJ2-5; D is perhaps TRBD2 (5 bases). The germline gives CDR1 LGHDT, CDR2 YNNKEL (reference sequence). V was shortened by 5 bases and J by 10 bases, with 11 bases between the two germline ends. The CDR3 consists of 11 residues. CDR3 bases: TGTGCCAGCAGCGGACGGGGTGTCCAGTACTTC. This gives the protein CASSGRGVQYF.

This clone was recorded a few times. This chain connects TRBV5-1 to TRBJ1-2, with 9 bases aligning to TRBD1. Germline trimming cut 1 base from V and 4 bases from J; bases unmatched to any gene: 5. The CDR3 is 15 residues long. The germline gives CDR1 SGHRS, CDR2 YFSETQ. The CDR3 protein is CASSLTGGRGYGYTF. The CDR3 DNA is TGCGCCAGCAGCTTGACAGGGGGCAGGGGCTATGGCTACACCTTC.

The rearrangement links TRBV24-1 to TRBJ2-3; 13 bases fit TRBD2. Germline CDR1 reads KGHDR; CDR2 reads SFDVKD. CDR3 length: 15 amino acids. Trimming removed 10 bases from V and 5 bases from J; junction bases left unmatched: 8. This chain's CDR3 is CATGTSGDIGDTQYF. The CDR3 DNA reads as TGTGCCACGGGGACTAGCGGGGACATCGGAGATACGCAGTATTTT.

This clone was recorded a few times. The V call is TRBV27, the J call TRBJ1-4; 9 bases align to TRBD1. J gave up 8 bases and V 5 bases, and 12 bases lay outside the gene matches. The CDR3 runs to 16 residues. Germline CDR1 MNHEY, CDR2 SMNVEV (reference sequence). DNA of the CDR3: TGTGCCAGCAGTGTGGGGGATGGGACAGGGTACGAAAAACTGTTTTTT. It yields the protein CASSVGDGTGYEKLFF.

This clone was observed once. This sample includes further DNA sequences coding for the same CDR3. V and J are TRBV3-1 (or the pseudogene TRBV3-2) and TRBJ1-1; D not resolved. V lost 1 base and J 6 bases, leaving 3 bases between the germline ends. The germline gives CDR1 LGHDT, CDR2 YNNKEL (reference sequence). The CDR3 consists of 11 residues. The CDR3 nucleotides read TGTGCCAGCAGCCAAGGTGCTGAAGCTTTCTTT. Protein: CASSQGAEAFF.

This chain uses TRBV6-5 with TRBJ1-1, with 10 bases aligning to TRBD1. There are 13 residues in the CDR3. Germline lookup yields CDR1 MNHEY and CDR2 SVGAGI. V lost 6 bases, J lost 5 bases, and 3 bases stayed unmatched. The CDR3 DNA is TGTGCCAGCAGGGGACAGGGGAAGACTGAAGCTTTCTTT. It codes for CASRGQGKTEAFF.

This chain's CDR3 is CASSRLTGWNYGYTF. The CDR3 DNA sequence: TGTGCCAGCAGTCGTCTCACAGGGTGGAACTATGGCTACACCTTC. The rearrangement links TRBV5-6 to TRBJ1-2; TRBD1 is a possible D gene (6 bases). The germline V and J ends were trimmed by 5 bases and 2 bases, with 16 bases remaining between them. This CDR3 has 15 amino acids. Germline V CDR1 and CDR2: SGHDT, YYEEEE.

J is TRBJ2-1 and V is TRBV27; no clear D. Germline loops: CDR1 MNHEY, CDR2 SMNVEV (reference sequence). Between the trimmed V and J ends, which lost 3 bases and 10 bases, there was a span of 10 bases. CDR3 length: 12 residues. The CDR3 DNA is TGTGCCAGCAGTTTTCCCGGCGGCGAGCAGTTCTTC. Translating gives CASSFPGGEQFF.

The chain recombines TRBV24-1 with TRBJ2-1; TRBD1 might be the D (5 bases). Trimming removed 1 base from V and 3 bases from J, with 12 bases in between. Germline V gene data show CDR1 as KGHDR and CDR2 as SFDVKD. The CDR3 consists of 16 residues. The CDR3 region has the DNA TGTGCCACCAGTGATTTAGGGCAGGGTAACTACAATGAGCAGTTCTTC. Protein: CATSDLGQGNYNEQFF.

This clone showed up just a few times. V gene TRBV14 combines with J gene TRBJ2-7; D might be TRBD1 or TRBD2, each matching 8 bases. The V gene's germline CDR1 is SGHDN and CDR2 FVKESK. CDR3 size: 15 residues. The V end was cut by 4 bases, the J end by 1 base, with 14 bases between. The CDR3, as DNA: TGTGCCAGCAGCCCGGGGGGGACAGGATCCTACGAGCAGTACTTC. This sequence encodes CASSPGGTGSYEQYF.

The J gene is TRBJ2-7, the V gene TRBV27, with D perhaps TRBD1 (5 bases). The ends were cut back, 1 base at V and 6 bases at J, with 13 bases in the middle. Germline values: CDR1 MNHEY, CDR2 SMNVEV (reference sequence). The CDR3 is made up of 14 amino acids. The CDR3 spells CASSLLAAQGEQYF. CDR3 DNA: TGTGCCAGCAGTTTATTGGCGGCCCAGGGCGAGCAGTACTTC.

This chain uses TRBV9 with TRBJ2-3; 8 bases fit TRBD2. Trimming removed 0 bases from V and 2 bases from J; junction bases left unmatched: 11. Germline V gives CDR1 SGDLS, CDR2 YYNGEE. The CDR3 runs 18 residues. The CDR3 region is CASSVGSSGVFLTDTQYF. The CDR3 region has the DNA TGTGCCAGCAGCGTAGGCAGTAGCGGGGTGTTTCTCACAGATACGCAGTATTTT.

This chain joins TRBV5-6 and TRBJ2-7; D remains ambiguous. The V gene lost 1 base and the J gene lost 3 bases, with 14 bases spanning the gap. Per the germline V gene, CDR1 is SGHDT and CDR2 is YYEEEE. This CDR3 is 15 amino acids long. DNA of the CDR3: TGTGCCAGCAGCTTGCAAGGGTACGTTAACTACGAGCAGTACTTC. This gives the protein CASSLQGYVNYEQYF.

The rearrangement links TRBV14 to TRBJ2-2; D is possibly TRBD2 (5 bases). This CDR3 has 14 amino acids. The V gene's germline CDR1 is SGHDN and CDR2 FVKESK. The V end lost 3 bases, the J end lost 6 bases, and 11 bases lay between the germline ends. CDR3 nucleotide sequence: TGTGCCAGCAGCCAGGAGGCATACTCCGGGGAGCTGTTTTTT. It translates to CASSQEAYSGELFF.

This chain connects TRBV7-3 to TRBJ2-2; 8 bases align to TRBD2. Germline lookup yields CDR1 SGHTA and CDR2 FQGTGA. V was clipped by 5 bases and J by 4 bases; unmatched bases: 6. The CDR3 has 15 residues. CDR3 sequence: CASSPGGEVTGELFF. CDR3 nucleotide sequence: TGTGCCAGCAGCCCGGGGGGGGAAGTCACCGGGGAGCTGTTTTTT. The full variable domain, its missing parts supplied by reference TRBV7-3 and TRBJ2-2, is GAGVSQTPSNKVTEKGKYVELRCDPISGHTALYWYRQSLGQGPEFLIYFQGTGAADDSGLPNDRFFAVRPEGSVSTLKIQRTERGDSAVYLCASSPGGEVTGELFFGEGSRLTVL.